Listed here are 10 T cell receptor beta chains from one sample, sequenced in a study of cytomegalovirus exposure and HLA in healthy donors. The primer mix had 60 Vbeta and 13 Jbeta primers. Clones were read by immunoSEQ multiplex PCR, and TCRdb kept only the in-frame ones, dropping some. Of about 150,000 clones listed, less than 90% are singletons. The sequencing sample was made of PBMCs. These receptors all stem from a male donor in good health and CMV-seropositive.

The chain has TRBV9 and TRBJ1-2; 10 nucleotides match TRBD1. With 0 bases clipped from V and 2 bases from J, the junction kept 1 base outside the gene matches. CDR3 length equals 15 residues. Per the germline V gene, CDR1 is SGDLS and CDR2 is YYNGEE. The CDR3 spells CASSVGTGGNYGYTF. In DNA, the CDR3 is TGTGCCAGCAGCGTAGGGACAGGGGGAAACTATGGCTACACCTTC.

The DNA for the CDR3 is TGTGCCTGGAGTTCTTTCACCACCGGGGACTTCTACGAGCAGTACTTC. Translating it yields CAWSSFTTGDFYEQYF. The chain employs TRBV30 and TRBJ2-7, with a tentative D call TRBD2 (6 bases). The V gene lost 2 bases and the J gene lost 3 bases, with 20 bases spanning the gap. The CDR3 contains 16 residues. CDR1 and CDR2 (germline): GTSNPN, SVGIG (reference sequence).

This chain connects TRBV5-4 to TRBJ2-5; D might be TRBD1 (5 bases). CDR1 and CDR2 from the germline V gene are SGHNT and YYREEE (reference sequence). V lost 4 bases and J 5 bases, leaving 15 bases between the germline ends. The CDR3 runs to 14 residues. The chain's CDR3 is CASSQDMGGETQYF. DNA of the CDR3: TGTGCCAGCAGCCAGGACATGGGTGGGGAGACCCAGTACTTC.

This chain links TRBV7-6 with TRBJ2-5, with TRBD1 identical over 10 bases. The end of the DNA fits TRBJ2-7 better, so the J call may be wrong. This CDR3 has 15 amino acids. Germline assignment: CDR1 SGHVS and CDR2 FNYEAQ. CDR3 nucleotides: TGTGCCAGCAGCCCAACCGGGACAGGGGTCTACGAGCAGTACTTC. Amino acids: CASSPTGTGVYEQYF.

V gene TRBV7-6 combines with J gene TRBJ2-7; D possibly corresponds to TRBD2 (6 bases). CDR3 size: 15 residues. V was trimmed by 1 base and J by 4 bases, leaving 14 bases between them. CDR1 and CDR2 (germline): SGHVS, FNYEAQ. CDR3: CASSLDPRETYEQYF. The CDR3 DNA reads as TGTGCCAGCAGCTTAGATCCCCGGGAGACGTACGAGCAGTACTTC. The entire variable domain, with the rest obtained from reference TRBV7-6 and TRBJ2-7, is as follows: GAGVSQSPRYKVTKRGQDVALRCDPISGHVSLYWYRQALGQGPEFLTYFNYEAQQDKSGLPNDRFSAERPEGSISTLTIQRTEQRDSAMYRCASSLDPRETYEQYFGPGTRLTVT.

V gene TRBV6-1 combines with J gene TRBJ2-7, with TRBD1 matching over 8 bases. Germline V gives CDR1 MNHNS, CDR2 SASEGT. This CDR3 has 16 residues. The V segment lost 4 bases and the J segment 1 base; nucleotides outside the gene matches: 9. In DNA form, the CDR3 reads TGTGCCAGCAGTGGGACCTGGACAGGGCGGTCCTACGAGCAGTACTTC. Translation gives CASSGTWTGRSYEQYF.

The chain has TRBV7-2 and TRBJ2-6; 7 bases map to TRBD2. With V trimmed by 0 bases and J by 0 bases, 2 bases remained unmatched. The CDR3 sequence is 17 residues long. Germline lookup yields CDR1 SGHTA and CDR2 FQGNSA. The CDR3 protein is CASSLAGGPSGANVLTF. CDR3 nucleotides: TGTGCCAGCAGCTTAGCGGGAGGGCCCTCTGGGGCCAACGTCCTGACTTTC.

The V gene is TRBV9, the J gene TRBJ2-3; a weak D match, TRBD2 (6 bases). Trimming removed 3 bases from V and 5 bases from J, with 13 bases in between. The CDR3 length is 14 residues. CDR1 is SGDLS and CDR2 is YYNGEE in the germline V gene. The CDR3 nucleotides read TGTGCCAGCAGCGCCGGTGGGGGGTTAGATACGCAGTATTTT. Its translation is CASSAGGGLDTQYF. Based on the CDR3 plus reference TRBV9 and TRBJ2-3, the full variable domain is DSGVTQTPKHLITATGQRVTLRCSPRSGDLSVYWYQQSLDQGLQFLIQYYNGEERAKGNILERFSAQQFPDLHSELNLSSLELGDSALYFCASSAGGGLDTQYFGPGTRLTVL.

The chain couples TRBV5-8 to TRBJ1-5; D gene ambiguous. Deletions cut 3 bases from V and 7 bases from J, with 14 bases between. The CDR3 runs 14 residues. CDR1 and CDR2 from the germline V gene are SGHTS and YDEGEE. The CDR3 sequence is CASSSGILDQPQHF. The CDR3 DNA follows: TGTGCCAGCAGCTCCGGGATTCTCGACCAGCCCCAGCATTTT.

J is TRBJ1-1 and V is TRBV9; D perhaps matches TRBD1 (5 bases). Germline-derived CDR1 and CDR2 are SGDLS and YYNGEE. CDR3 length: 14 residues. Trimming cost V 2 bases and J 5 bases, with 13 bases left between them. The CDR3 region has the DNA TGTGCCAGCAGCGTTCAGGGCCAGAAGACTGAAGCTTTCTTT. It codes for CASSVQGQKTEAFF.